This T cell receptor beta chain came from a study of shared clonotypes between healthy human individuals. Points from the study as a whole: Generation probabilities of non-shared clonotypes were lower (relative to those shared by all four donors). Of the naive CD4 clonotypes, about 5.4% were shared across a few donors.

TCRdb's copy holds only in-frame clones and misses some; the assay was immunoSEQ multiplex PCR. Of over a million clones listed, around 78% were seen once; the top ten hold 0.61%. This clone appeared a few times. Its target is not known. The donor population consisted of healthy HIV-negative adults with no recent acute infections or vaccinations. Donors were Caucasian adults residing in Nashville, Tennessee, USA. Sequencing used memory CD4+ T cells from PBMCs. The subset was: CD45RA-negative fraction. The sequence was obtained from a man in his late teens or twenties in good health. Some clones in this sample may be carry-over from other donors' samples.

The CDR3 sequence: CASSPGTFFMNTEAFF. CDR3 coding DNA: TGCGCCAGCAGCCCCGGGACATTTTTCATGAACACTGAAGCTTTCTTT. The chain couples TRBV4-1 to TRBJ1-1, with D perhaps TRBD1 (6 bases). CDR1 is MGHRA and CDR2 is YSYEKL in the germline V gene. The CDR3 is 16 residues long. Trimming stripped 4 bases from V and 0 bases from J, with 15 bases between.